Below are 14 T cell receptor beta chains sequenced from a single sample in a study of cytotoxic CD8 clonotypes in ibrutinib-treated CLL. Clones were read by immunoSEQ multiplex PCR, and TCRdb kept only the in-frame ones, dropping some. Of about 300,000 clones listed, approximately 67% were seen once; the top ten hold approximately 6%. This sample comprised PBMCs, obtained after 36 months of ibrutinib treatment. These receptors came from a human donor with chronic lymphocytic leukemia.

V usage is TRBV4-1 and J usage is TRBJ2-7, with 7 nucleotides matching TRBD1. The germline V gene has CDR1 MGHRA and CDR2 YSYEKL. V was clipped by 0 bases and J by 0 bases; unmatched bases: 8. The CDR3 length is 17 residues. This CDR3 is CASSQERGRQGSYEQYF. The CDR3 bases are TGCGCCAGCAGCCAAGAGAGGGGGAGACAGGGCTCCTACGAGCAGTACTTC.

The rearrangement links TRBV5-1 to TRBJ2-7; TRBD1 aligns across 7 bases. The CDR3 has 15 residues. From germline, CDR1 is SGHRS and CDR2 YFSETQ. Trimming at V came to 6 bases and at J to 3 bases, leaving 12 bases not matched to a gene. The CDR3 DNA reads TGCGCCAGCAAAAGGGGACAGCAAGTGGGCTACGAGCAGTACTTC. It yields the protein CASKRGQQVGYEQYF.

This clone was seen once. The J gene is TRBJ1-3, the V gene TRBV6-6; D remains ambiguous. The CDR3 length is 14 residues. The germline gives CDR1 MNHNY, CDR2 SVGAGI (reference sequence). V gave up 6 bases and J gave up 2 bases, with 11 bases separating them. As DNA, the CDR3 is TGTGCCAGCAGCCCGTCGAGCCCTGGAAACACCATATATTTT. Its translation: CASSPSSPGNTIYF.

The chain has TRBV7-8 and TRBJ2-3; D not certain. V lost 5 bases to trimming and J lost 7 bases, with 10 bases between them. Germline V CDR1 and CDR2: SGHVS, FQNEAQ. The CDR3 contains 12 residues. CDR3 nucleotide sequence: TGTGCCAGCAGCCCGAGTGAAAATACGCAGTATTTT. This translates into CASSPSENTQYF.

The chain employs TRBV7-9 and TRBJ1-2; unclear D gene. The V end lost 3 bases, the J end lost 1 base, and 9 bases lay between the germline ends. The V gene's germline CDR1 is SEHNR and CDR2 FQNEAQ (reference sequence). This CDR3 contains 14 residues. The CDR3 DNA sequence: TGTGCCAGCAGCTTTTCACAGCGTAACTATGGCTACACCTTC. Amino acid sequence: CASSFSQRNYGYTF.

This clone was detected only a few times. The chain is built from TRBV10-3 and TRBJ2-7; no firm D call. Per germline, CDR1 ENHRY and CDR2 SYGVKD. V lost 6 bases, J lost 3 bases, and 9 bases lay in between. The CDR3 is made up of 12 amino acids. In DNA, the CDR3 is TGTGCCATCAGGATTAACCTCTACGAGCAGTACTTC. It specifies CAIRINLYEQYF.

The V and J genes are TRBV28 and TRBJ2-7, with D perhaps TRBD1 (6 bases). The germline gives CDR1 MDHEN, CDR2 SYDVKM. V lost 4 bases and J lost 4, with 20 bases in between. The CDR3 contains 16 residues. The CDR3 nucleotides are TGTGCCAGCAGTTCGAGAATGGGACAACTTCGTTACGAGCAGTACTTC. Translation: CASSSRMGQLRYEQYF.

This chain uses TRBV11-1 with TRBJ2-5; no firm D call. Germline assignment: CDR1 SGHAT and CDR2 FQDESV (reference sequence). This CDR3 comprises 16 residues. The V end lost 3 bases, the J end lost 2 bases, and 16 bases lay between the germline ends. CDR3 nucleotides: TGTGCCAGCAGCTTGCATATCCTGCCCCCTCAAGAGACCCAGTACTTC. Amino acid sequence: CASSLHILPPQETQYF.

The chain has TRBV9 and TRBJ2-6, with D maybe TRBD1 (5 bases). Germline V gene sequence: CDR1 SGDLS, CDR2 YYNGEE. V dropped 0 bases and J dropped 2 bases, with 9 bases sitting between them. This CDR3 comprises 16 residues. The CDR3 DNA sequence: TGTGCCAGCAGCGTAGCTGGGGCGGCTGGGGCCAACGTCCTGACTTTC. It translates to CASSVAGAAGANVLTF.

Only a few counts were recorded for this clone. The chain combines TRBV7-6 with TRBJ2-1; tentative D call: TRBD2 (7 bases). This CDR3 is 18 amino acids long. The germline V gene has CDR1 SGHVS and CDR2 FNYEAQ. Trimming took 2 bases from V and 0 from J, leaving 17 bases between them. CDR3 bases: TGTGCCAGCAGCTTATCTGGGGGGGCGGCAGCCTCCTACAATGAGCAGTTCTTC. It codes for CASSLSGGAAASYNEQFF.

V and J are TRBV5-1 and TRBJ1-1, with D unclear. Germline CDR1 reads SGHRS; CDR2 reads YFSETQ. The V and J ends lost 0 bases and 4 bases respectively, with 10 bases between them. The CDR3 totals 14 residues. The CDR3 is CASSLGSSATEAFF. The CDR3 nucleotides read TGCGCCAGCAGCTTGGGCTCTAGCGCCACTGAAGCTTTCTTT.

V is TRBV29-1 and J is TRBJ2-6, with D perhaps TRBD2 (6 bases). The CDR3 runs to 18 residues. Germline CDR1 and CDR2: SQVTM and ANQGSEA. Trimming removed 7 bases at V and 0 bases at J, with 22 bases between. In DNA form, the CDR3 reads TGCAGCGCCCCAATAAATAGCGGCAGCCTCTCTGGGGCCAACGTCCTGACTTTC. The encoded protein is CSAPINSGSLSGANVLTF.

This clone was observed a few times. The V call is TRBV9, the J call TRBJ2-3; D uncertain. The CDR3 extends over 13 amino acids. Trimming stripped 6 bases from V and 0 bases from J, with 8 bases between. Germline V gene lookup returns CDR1 SGDLS and CDR2 YYNGEE. DNA of the CDR3: TGTGCCAGCACTCCCCTGAGCACAGATACGCAGTATTTT. Residues: CASTPLSTDTQYF. The variable domain in full, with the rest retrieved from reference TRBV9 and TRBJ2-3, is DSGVTQTPKHLITATGQRVTLRCSPRSGDLSVYWYQQSLDQGLQFLIQYYNGEERAKGNILERFSAQQFPDLHSELNLSSLELGDSALYFCASTPLSTDTQYFGPGTRLTVL.

This rearrangement joins TRBV7-8 to TRBJ1-2; D is ambiguous. The CDR3 is made up of 14 amino acids. Trimming pared 2 bases from V and 6 bases from J, leaving 13 bases between. In germline, CDR1 is SGHVS, CDR2 FQNEAQ. The CDR3: CASSLTGEPNGYTF. The DNA for the CDR3 is TGTGCCAGCAGCTTAACCGGGGAGCCGAATGGCTACACCTTC.